The following is a T cell receptor (beta chain) sequence with its context. Its matching antigen is unknown. These data come from a study of T cell responses to AZD1222 COVID-19 vaccine. Study-wide findings and caveats: Baseline antibody screening turned up just a handful of seropositive AZD1222 recipients. Clonal diversity was possibly underestimated; the donors were predominantly white British and more often female. Two doses of AZD1222 preceded a rise in Spike-specific TCR breadth and depth.

Repertoires were generated with immunoSEQ multiplex PCR, while TCRdb's copy carries only in-frame clones and drops some. The sample lists over 150,000 clones, 85% to 90% seen once, with 4.5% to 6% in the top ten. Germline assignment: CDR1 MNHNY and CDR2 SVGAGI (reference sequence). The V end lost 3 bases, the J end lost 0 bases, and 6 bases lay between the germline ends. The CDR3 is made up of 14 amino acids. Sequencing used peripheral blood, obtained on day 0 of MenACWY control vaccination. This clonotype originated in an adult in good health. The chain joins TRBV6-6 to TRBJ1-3; no definite D call. The CDR3 DNA reads as TGTGCCAGCAGTTATGGGTCCTCTGGAAACACCATATATTTT. Translation gives CASSYGSSGNTIYF.